The sequence of this T cell receptor beta chain was determined in a study of Graves' ophthalmopathy and Graves' hyperthyroidism (dated by TCRdb to 2016 to 2018). At the level of the whole study: Peripheral blood was collected at initial diagnosis, prior to any treatment. The study used TCR beta repertoire signatures to distinguish Graves' ophthalmopathy from Graves' hyperthyroidism and to predict progression to ophthalmopathy. In total, over 130 blood samples were TCR-sequenced: 40 to 45 ophthalmopathy, some 75 hyperthyroidism and some 17 hyperthyroidism-to-ophthalmopathy patients. To explore V-J signatures distinguishing ophthalmopathy from hyperthyroidism, a discovery set of 100 patients (more than 40 ophthalmopathy, roughly 56 stable hyperthyroidism) was enrolled. For independent validation, a separate cohort was made up of roughly 19 hyperthyroidism patients plus 17 patients who later progressed from hyperthyroidism to ophthalmopathy. T-cell repertoires of thyroid tissue and blood were compared in 5 or 6 hyperthyroidism patients. Once sampling was done, hyperthyroidism patients were given methimazole at a starting dose of 30 mg daily, while ophthalmopathy patients were given high-dose intravenous methylprednisolone. For training and testing, the approximately 97 patients in the discovery cohort were randomly divided in a 7:3 ratio.

Ophthalmopathy patients had moderately to severely active disease, Clinical Activity Score of at least 3, NOSPECS grade of at least 4, and disease duration under 3 months. Patients with other autoimmune diseases, uncontrolled infections, pregnancy or lactation were excluded. Clinical symptoms, serum thyroxine, TRAb, thyroid ultrasound and orbital computed tomography formed the basis of the diagnosis. Using Ficoll-Paque density gradient centrifugation, PBMCs were isolated from about 9.4 ml of fresh peripheral blood. Total RNA was extracted with Trizol reagent and quality-checked on an Agilent 2100 Bioanalyzer. For repertoire sequencing, the TCR beta CDR3 regions were amplified from RNA transcripts. The first round of RT-PCR was done with HTBI primers and the Qiagen OneStep RT-PCR kit, and was followed by a second round of multiplex PCR, then size selection and purification. The libraries underwent paired-end sequencing with 100 bp reads on an Illumina HiSeq2000. On the authors' methods: SOAPnuke was used for read processing, and reads with adapters, uncalled bases, a mean Phred below 15, or no exact constant-primer or identifier match were discarded. High-quality paired reads were merged with COPE v1.2.5. Each unique nucleotide sequence was treated as a clonotype, and MiTCR v1.1 was used to align the clonotypes to the IMGT TRB V, D and J references. The analysis was limited to V-J combinations with a frequency above 0.0001, which together covered approximately 99% of repertoires. For each V-J combination, a TCR clonal expansion and chaos score was defined as F50 clonal expansion divided by the chaos observed in the TCRdist matrix. Features were reduced by Welch's t-statistics and random forest to around 14 V-J combinations, which fed a naive Bayes classifier. The Morisita-Horn index was used to measure how similar the thyroid and blood repertoires were. The public sequencing data were trimmed at Q25 with fastp and processed into clonotypes with MiXCR by TCRdb, which kept only in-frame beta chains. Here each entry gathers all rows of one CDR3 protein and keeps the most common genes and DNA. It is TCRdb's table, rather than the study itself, that gives the V and J calls and clone size. The sample table shows approximately 210,000 distinct CDR3 sequences, and around 28% are seen once. The biggest ten clones account for over 7.5% of the sample.

Counted from cysteine to phenylalanine, this CDR3 has 18 amino acids. Just the 54-base CDR3 DNA is kept, in frame starting at base 1. CDR1 and CDR2, looked up from the germline V gene (reference sequence), are PRHDT and FYEKMQ. V and J are trimmed by 4 bases and 0 bases, and the gene matches miss 13 bases of the junction. Broader findings and caveats from the paper: In validation, the model predicted ophthalmopathy progression with 55% to 71% sensitivity and approximately 75% specificity; some 13 predicted patients were CT-confirmed with GO in a median of 6.5 months. No statistical method was used to set the sample size in advance, and the investigators knew which group each participant was assigned to. The 13-signature model separated ophthalmopathy from stable hyperthyroidism with 87.88% sensitivity and almost 84% specificity in cross-validation, and 80%/75% in the test set. Most expanded thyroid clonotypes with a frequency above 0.001 also appeared in blood, which suggests that blood repertoires may reflect the immune response in the thyroid.

This clonotype was detected many times. Its antigen remains undetermined. Per-base quality was not reported, and no clone a single base away is much larger than it. The chain links TRBV13 with TRBJ2-5; 8 bases in the junction line up with TRBD1. The source material was peripheral blood. The receptor comes from a man aged 45-60 years with Graves' ophthalmopathy. Donor details come from another sample of the same person, matched by shared clones. The nucleotide sequence reads TGTGCCAGCAGCTCCTCCGGGTGGGGGACAGGCGACCAAGAGACCCAGTACTTC. Its amino acids are CASSSSGWGTGDQETQYF.